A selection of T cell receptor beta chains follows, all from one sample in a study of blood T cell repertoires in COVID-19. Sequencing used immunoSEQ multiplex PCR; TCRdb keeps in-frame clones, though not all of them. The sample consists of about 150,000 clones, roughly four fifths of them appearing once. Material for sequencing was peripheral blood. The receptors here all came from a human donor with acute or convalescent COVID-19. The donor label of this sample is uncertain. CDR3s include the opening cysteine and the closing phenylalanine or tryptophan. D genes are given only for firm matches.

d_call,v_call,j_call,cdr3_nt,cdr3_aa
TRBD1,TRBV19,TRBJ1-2,TGTGCCACAGGGGGGCCGATCTATGGCTACACCTTC,CATGGPIYGYTF
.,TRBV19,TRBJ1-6,TGTGCCAGTAGTACCCGAGGGGGGGGCGCCGGCAATTCACCCCTCCACTTT,CASSTRGGGAGNSPLHF
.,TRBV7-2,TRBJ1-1,TGTGCCAGCAGCCCAGTCCGGGACATGAGAAGGAACACTGAAGCTTTCTTT,CASSPVRDMRRNTEAFF
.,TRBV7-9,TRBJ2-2,TGTGCCAGCAGCTTATCTGCCGGGGAGCTGTTTTTT,CASSLSAGELFF
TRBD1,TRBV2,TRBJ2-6,TGTGCCAGCAACGAGAGACATACAGGGGGCAGATCTGGGGCCAACGTCCTGACTTTC,CASNERHTGGRSGANVLTF
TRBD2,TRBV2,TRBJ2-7,TGTGCCAGCAGTGAAGCGGGGGGGTTCTACGAGCAGTACTTC,CASSEAGGFYEQYF
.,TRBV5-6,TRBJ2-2,TGTGCCAGCAGCTTGGTGGCTAGAAGCACCGGGGAGCTGTTTTTT,CASSLVARSTGELFF
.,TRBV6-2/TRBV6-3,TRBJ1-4,TGTGCCAGCAGTTATCAGTTTCCGGGGGAATCTGGAGAAAAACTGTTTTTT,CASSYQFPGESGEKLFF
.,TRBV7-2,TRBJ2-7,TGTGCCAGCAGCCCGTACTCGACGGGCGAGCAGTACTTC,CASSPYSTGEQYF
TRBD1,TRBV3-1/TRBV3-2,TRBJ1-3,TGTGCCAGCAGCCAAGTTTGGGGGGACAGGCGAAGCTCTGGAAACACCATATATTTT,CASSQVWGDRRSSGNTIYF
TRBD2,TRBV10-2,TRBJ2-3,TGCGCCAGCAGCCGACTAGCGGTCGGGGCAGATACGCAGTATTTT,CASSRLAVGADTQYF